This T cell receptor (gamma chain) was profiled in a study of γδ T cells in repeated Plasmodium falciparum infection. Study-wide results and limits: Compared with Australian children, Malian Vdelta2-negative repertoires seemed more clonal, less diverse, less shared.

Bulk repertoires came from Vgamma9/Vdelta2+ or Vdelta2-negative gammadelta T cells flow-sorted from PBMC. Ten or more counts support this clone. Its antigen is currently unknown. TCRdb's protein for this DNA is that of a much larger clone and differs from the translation at residue 9, likely a read error; the protein shown is the DNA translation. Per germline, CDR1 GITISATS and CDR2 ISYDGTV (reference sequence). V trimming: 0 bases; J trimming: 12 bases; junction bases outside the gene matches: 8. The CDR3 extends over 16 amino acids. TCRdb processed the multiplex PCR reads again with the CATT caller. The sample has 25,000 to 35,000 gamma-chain clones; about 1.5% are singletons.

The sequence derives from a pool of human donors (malaria-infected and uninfected, not separated). The sequenced sample consisted of gamma-delta T cells from blood. V and J are TRGV9 and TRGJP. The CDR3 DNA reads TGTGCCTTGTGGGAGGTGCGTGGGTCGGGCAAAAAAATCAAGGTATTT. This encodes CALWEVRGSGKKIKVF.